This TCR beta chain was profiled in a study of blood T cell repertoires in COVID-19. Overall study context: T cells, B-cell-depleted T cells, or PBMCs provided the cDNA or gDNA that served as material.

V lost 6 bases, J lost 0 bases, and 4 bases stayed unmatched. The CDR3 has 14 amino acids. Germline assignment: CDR1 MDHEN and CDR2 SYDVKM. Seattle enrolled patients during active infection and tracked them longitudinally. Measured with immunoSEQ multiplex PCR; TCRdb has only the in-frame clones, and not every one. The sample consists of about 58,000 clones, more than 65% of them appearing once. The source of this sequence is a man older than 75 with COVID-19, enrolled during active disease. The rearrangement links TRBV28 to TRBJ1-1, with 7 bases that match TRBD1. The sequencing input was peripheral blood. DNA for the CDR3: TGTGCCAGCAGGAACAGGGGTTTGAACACTGAAGCTTTCTTT. Amino acids: CASRNRGLNTEAFF.